Below are 2 T cell receptor beta chains sequenced from a single sample in a study of cytomegalovirus exposure and HLA in healthy donors. Both 60 Vbeta primers and 13 Jbeta primers went into the PCR. Clones were sequenced by immunoSEQ multiplex PCR, and TCRdb holds only the in-frame ones, with some missing. The sample is made up of about 160,000 clones, and the top ten hold about 2.2% of it. The sample was PBMCs. These receptors originate from a man aged 25 to 40 in good health and CMV-seronegative.

The chain carries TRBV19 and TRBJ2-5, with D hard to call. Trimming removed 6 bases at V and 5 bases at J, with 7 bases between. The germline V gene encodes CDR1 LNHDA and CDR2 SQIVND (reference sequence). This CDR3 spans 11 amino acids. CDR3 residues: CASRGWETQYF. DNA for the CDR3: TGTGCCAGTAGGGGCTGGGAGACCCAGTACTTC.

The rearrangement links TRBV7-3 to TRBJ2-1; 13 bases fit TRBD2. With 5 bases clipped from V and 9 bases from J, the junction kept 10 bases outside the gene matches. Germline CDR1 reads SGHTA; CDR2 reads FQGTGA. This CDR3 has 16 residues. This chain's CDR3 is CASSTGLAGLSGEQFF. The DNA for the CDR3 is TGTGCCAGCAGCACGGGACTAGCGGGACTTAGCGGTGAGCAGTTCTTC.